This TCR beta chain was observed in a study of T cell changes during pregnancy in multiple sclerosis. Profiling relied on immunoSEQ multiplex PCR, and the TCRdb table lists in-frame clones only, not all of them. The sample includes around 97,000 clones, about 90% of them seen just once. This CDR3 region has 16 residues. The V and J ends lost 4 bases and 1 base, in that order; junction bases with no gene match: 8. In germline, CDR1 is SGDLS, CDR2 YYNGEE. This chain links TRBV9 with TRBJ1-3, with 7 bases identical to TRBD1. The clonotype comes from a female donor with multiple sclerosis, enrolled in a pregnancy study. The sample was peripheral blood, taken after pregnancy. The DNA of the CDR3 is TGTGCCAGCAGCACCCGACAGGGTAGATCTGGAAACACCATATATTTT. The encoded protein is CASSTRQGRSGNTIYF.